The clone carrying this TCR beta chain occurred once. Its antigen is as yet unknown. Trimming stripped 2 bases from V and 4 bases from J, with 10 bases between. Germline CDR1 SGDLS, CDR2 YYNGEE. The CDR3 covers 14 residues. This record belongs to a study of OX40 agonist ivuxolimab in advanced cancers. The overall study: Patients were infused with ivuxolimab every 2 weeks at 0.01 to 10 mg/kg. The group had a mean age of about 60 years, ranged from roughly 20 to 80, and was 80% to 85% male.

Measured with immunoSEQ multiplex PCR; TCRdb has only the in-frame clones, and not every one. Of around 54,000 clones listed, around 93% are singletons. Findings and limits, study-wide: Partial responders treated at 0.1-3.0 mg/kg exhibited clonal expansion among the lowest measured. At 0.1 to 3.0 mg/kg, clonal expansion of CD4+ and CD8+ blood T cells had occurred by week 6.

The sequence was collected from an adult with an advanced solid tumor such as melanoma, head and neck, liver or kidney cancer. This sample comprised CD4+ or CD8+ T cells sorted from blood, obtained in a trial of the OX40 agonist ivuxolimab. V usage is TRBV9 and J usage is TRBJ2-1, with no clear D. The CDR3, as DNA: TGTGCCAGCAGCGTGTATGGCTCTTACAATGAGCAGTTCTTC. Amino acid sequence: CASSVYGSYNEQFF.